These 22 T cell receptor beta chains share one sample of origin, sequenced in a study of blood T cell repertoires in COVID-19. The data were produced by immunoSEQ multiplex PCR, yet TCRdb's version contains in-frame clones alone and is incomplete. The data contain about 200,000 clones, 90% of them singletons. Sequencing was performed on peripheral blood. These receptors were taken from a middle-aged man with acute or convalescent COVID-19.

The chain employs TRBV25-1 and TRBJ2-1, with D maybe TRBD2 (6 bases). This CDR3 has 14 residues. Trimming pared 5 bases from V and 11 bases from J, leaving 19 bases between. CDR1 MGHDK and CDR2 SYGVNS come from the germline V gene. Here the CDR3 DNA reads TGTGCCAGCAGTCGGGAGACCGGTAGGAACAAGCAGTTCTTC. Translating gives CASSRETGRNKQFF.

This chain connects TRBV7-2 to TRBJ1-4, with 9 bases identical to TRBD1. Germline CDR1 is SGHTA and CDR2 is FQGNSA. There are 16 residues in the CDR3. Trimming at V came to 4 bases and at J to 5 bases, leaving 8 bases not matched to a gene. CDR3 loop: CASSSAYGTGNEKLFF. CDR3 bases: TGTGCCAGCAGCTCGGCCTACGGGACAGGGAATGAAAAACTGTTTTTT.

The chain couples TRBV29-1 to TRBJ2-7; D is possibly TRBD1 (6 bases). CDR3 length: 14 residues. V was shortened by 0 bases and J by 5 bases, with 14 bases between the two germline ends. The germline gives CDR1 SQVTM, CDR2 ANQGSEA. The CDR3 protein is CSVEDGGRGDEQYF. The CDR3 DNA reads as TGCAGCGTTGAAGATGGGGGCAGGGGAGACGAGCAGTACTTC.

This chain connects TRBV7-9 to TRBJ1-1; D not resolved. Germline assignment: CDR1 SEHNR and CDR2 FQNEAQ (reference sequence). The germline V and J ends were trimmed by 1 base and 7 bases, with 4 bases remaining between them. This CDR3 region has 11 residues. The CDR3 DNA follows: TGTGCCAGCAGCTTAGGAGTTGAAGCTTTCTTT. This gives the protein CASSLGVEAFF.

The CDR3 sequence is CASSPGTGTGQPQHF. Written as DNA, the CDR3 is TGTGCCAGCAGCCCCGGGACAGGGACCGGTCAGCCCCAGCATTTT. The chain recombines TRBV11-2 with TRBJ1-5; 9 bases line up with TRBD1. There are 15 residues in the CDR3. Trimming took 5 bases from V and 6 from J; bases not matched to a gene: 8. Germline CDR1 SGHAT, CDR2 FQNNGV.

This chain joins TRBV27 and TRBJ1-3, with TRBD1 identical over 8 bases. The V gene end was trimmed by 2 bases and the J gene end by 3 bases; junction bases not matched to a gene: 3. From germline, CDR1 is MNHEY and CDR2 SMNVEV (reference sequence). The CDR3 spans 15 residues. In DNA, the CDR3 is TGTGCCAGCAGTTTACAGGGGGCGCTTGGAAACACCATATATTTT. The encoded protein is CASSLQGALGNTIYF.

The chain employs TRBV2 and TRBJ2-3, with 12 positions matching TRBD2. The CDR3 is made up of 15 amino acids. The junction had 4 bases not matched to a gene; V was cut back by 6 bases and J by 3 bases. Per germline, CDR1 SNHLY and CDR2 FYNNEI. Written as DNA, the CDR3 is TGTGCCAGCAGAGAACTAGCGGGGGGAACAGATACGCAGTATTTT. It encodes CASRELAGGTDTQYF.

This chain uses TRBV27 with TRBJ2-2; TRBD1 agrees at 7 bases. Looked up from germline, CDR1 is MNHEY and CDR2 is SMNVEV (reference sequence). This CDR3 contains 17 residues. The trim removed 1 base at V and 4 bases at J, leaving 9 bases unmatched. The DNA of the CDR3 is TGTGCCAGCAGTTTATTGCCGAGGGGGCGCATCACCGGGGAGCTGTTTTTT. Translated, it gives CASSLLPRGRITGELFF.

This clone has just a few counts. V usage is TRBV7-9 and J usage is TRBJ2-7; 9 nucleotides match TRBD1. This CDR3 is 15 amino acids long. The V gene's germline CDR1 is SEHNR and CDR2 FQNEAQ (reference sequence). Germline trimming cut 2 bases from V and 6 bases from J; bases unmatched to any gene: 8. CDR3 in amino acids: CASSLSGTGSGEQYV. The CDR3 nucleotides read TGTGCCAGCAGCTTATCCGGGACAGGGTCTGGCGAGCAGTACGTC.

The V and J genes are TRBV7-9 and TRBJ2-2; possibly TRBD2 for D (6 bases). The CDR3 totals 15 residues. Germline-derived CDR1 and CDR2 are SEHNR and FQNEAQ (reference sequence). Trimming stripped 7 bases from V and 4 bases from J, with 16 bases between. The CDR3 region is CASTLGGSGTGELFF. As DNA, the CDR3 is TGTGCCAGCACCCTCGGGGGATCTGGCACCGGGGAGCTGTTTTTT.

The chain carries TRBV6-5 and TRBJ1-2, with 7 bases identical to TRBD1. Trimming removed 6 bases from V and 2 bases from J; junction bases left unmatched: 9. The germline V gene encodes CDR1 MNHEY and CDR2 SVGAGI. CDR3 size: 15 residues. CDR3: CASSPYPTGNYGYTF. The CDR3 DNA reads TGTGCCAGCAGCCCATATCCGACAGGGAACTATGGCTACACCTTC.

For the CDR3, the DNA is TGTGCCATCGCACAGCCCCGGGACAGCTATGGCTACACCTTC. Protein product: CAIAQPRDSYGYTF. The rearrangement uses TRBV10-3 and TRBJ1-2; 7 bases align to TRBD1. J gave up 4 bases and V 8 bases, and 10 bases lay outside the gene matches. CDR1 is ENHRY and CDR2 is SYGVKD in the germline V gene. This CDR3 is 14 amino acids long.

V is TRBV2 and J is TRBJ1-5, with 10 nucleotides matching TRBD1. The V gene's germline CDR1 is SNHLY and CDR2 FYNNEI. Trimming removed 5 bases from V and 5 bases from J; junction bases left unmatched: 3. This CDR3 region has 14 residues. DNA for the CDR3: TGTGCCAGCAGTTCGGACAGGGGGGATCAGCCCCAGCATTTT. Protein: CASSSDRGDQPQHF.

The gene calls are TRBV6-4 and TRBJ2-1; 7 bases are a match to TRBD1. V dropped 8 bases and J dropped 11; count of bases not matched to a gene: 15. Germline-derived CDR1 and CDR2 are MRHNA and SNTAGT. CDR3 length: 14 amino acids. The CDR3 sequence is CASSPRDRAPQQFF. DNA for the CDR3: TGTGCCAGCTCTCCAAGAGACAGGGCACCCCAGCAGTTCTTC.

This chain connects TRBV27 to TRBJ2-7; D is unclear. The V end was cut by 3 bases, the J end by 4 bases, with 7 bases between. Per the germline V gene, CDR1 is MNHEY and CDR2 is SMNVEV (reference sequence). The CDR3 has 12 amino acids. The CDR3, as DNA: TGTGCCAGCAGTTTCTTTGCGTACGAGCAGTACGTC. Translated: CASSFFAYEQYV.

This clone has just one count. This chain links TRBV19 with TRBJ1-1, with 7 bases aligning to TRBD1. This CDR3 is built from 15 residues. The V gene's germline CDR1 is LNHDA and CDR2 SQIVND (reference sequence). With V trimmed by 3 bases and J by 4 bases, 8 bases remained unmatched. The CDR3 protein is CASSIWTGPSTEAFF. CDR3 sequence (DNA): TGTGCCAGTAGTATTTGGACAGGCCCCAGCACTGAAGCTTTCTTT.

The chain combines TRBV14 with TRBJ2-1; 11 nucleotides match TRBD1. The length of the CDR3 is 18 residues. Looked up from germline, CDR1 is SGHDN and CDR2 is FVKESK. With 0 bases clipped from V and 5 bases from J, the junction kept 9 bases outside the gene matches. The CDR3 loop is CASSQEGWTGGSNNEQFF. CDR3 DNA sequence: TGTGCCAGCAGCCAAGAGGGTTGGACAGGGGGCTCGAACAATGAGCAGTTCTTC.

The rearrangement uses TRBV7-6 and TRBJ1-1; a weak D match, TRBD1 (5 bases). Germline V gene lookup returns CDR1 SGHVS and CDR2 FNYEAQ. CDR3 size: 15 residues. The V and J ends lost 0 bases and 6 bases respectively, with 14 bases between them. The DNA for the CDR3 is TGTGCCAGCAGCTTAGCGAGACAGCCGGGCGCTGAAGCTTTCTTT. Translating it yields CASSLARQPGAEAFF.

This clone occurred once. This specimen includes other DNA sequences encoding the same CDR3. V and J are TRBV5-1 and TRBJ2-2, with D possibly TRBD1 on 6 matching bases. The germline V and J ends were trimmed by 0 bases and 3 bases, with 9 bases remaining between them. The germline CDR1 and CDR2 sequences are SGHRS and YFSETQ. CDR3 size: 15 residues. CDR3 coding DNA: TGCGCCAGCAGCTTGGGACAGGTTGACACCGGGGAGCTGTTTTTT. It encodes CASSLGQVDTGELFF.

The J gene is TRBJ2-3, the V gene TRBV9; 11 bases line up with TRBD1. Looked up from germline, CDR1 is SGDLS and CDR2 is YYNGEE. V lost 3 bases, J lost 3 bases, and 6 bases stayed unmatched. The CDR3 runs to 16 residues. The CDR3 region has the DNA TGTGCCAGCAGCGGTGGGACAGGGGGAAGGACAGATACGCAGTATTTT. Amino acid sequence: CASSGGTGGRTDTQYF.

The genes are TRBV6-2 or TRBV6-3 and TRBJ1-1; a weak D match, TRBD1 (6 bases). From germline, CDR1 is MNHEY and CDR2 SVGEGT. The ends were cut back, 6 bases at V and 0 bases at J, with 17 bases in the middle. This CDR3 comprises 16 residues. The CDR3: CASSPGGGLMNTEAFF. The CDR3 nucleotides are TGTGCCAGCAGCCCTGGGGGGGGGCTCATGAACACTGAAGCTTTCTTT.

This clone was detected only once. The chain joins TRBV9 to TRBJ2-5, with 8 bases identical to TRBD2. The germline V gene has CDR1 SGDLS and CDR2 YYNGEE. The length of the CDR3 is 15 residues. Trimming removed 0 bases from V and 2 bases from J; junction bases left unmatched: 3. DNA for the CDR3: TGTGCCAGCAGCGTAGGGATAGCGGGGCAAGAGACCCAGTACTTC. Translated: CASSVGIAGQETQYF.